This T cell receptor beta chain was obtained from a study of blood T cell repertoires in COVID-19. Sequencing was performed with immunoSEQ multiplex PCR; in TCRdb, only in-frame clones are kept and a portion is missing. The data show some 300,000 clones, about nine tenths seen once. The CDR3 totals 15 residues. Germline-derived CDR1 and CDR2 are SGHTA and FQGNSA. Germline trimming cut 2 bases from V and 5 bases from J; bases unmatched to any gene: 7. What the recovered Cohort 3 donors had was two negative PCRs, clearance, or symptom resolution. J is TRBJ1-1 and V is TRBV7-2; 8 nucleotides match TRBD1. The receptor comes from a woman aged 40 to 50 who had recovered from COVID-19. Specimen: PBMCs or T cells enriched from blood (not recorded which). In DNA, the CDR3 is TGTGCCAGCAGCTTAATCAGGGGGCGTGGGACTGAAGCTTTCTTT. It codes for CASSLIRGRGTEAFF.